These T cell receptor beta chains were read from a single sample in a study of T cell clonotyping in hematopoietic cell transplantation. The method was immunoSEQ multiplex PCR; TCRdb's version includes in-frame clones alone and lacks a portion of them. This sample has some 8,800 clones, with less than 90% found just once. Sequencing used peripheral blood mononuclear cells, obtained at the time of graft-versus-host disease after allogeneic stem cell transplant. The receptor set was obtained from a male patient between 55 and 70 years old who had an allogeneic stem cell transplant from a related donor, so the T cells may come from the graft donor. Some clones in this sample may be carry-over from other donors' samples. Both conserved end residues are part of each CDR3. Each record gives: clone size, V gene, J gene, D gene, CDR3 protein, CDR3 DNA. The D gene is left open where the match is weak. Rows may omit the clone size; those that give it use once, few, many or a size class.

few	TRBV11-1	TRBJ2-1	TRBD2	CASSLDLGGAYNEQFF	TGTGCCAGCAGCTTAGATCTCGGGGGGGCCTACAATGAGCAGTTCTTC
.	TRBV19	TRBJ2-5	TRBD1	CASSIPDRAETQYF	TGTGCCAGTAGTATCCCGGACAGGGCAGAGACCCAGTACTTC
.	TRBV4-1	TRBJ1-5	TRBD1	CASSLSQGAKNQPQHF	TGCGCCAGCAGCCTAAGTCAGGGGGCTAAAAATCAGCCCCAGCATTTT
.	TRBV19	TRBJ1-1	.	CASSREGRTEAFF	TGTGCCAGTAGTCGGGAGGGGCGGACTGAAGCTTTCTTT
.	TRBV6-1	TRBJ1-3	.	CASSELGTGNTIYF	TGTGCCAGCAGTGAACTAGGGACCGGAAACACCATATATTTT
.	TRBV5-1	TRBJ2-5	.	CASSLATGGQETQYF	TGCGCCAGCAGCTTGGCGACAGGTGGCCAAGAGACCCAGTACTTC
.	TRBV7-2	TRBJ1-2	TRBD1	CASSLNPLQGNTF	TGTGCCAGCAGCTTAAATCCCCTACAGGGGAACACCTTC
.	TRBV19	TRBJ1-6	TRBD1	CASSRDRGLSPLHF	TGTGCCAGTAGTAGGGACAGGGGGCTTTCACCCCTCCACTTT
.	TRBV11-1	TRBJ2-7	.	CASSLAHGAYEQYF	TGTGCCAGCAGCTTAGCACACGGAGCCTACGAGCAGTACTTC
.	TRBV7-6	TRBJ2-1	TRBD1	CASSQPAGQGYNEQFF	TGTGCCAGCAGCCAACCAGCCGGACAGGGGTACAATGAGCAGTTCTTC
.	TRBV27	TRBJ2-7	TRBD2	CASSLKPPSGGTYEQYF	TGTGCCAGCAGCTTAAAACCCCCTAGCGGGGGGACCTACGAGCAGTACTTC
.	TRBV7-6	TRBJ1-5	.	CASSQTGGFNQPQHF	TGTGCCAGCAGCCAGACGGGAGGGTTTAATCAGCCCCAGCATTTT
.	TRBV2	TRBJ1-4	TRBD1	CASRDGTGRTNEKLFF	TGTGCCAGCAGAGACGGGACAGGTCGAACTAATGAAAAACTGTTTTTT
.	TRBV4-2	TRBJ2-3	.	CASSLGTVVTDTQYF	TGTGCCAGCAGCCTGGGGACCGTTGTGACAGATACGCAGTATTTT
.	TRBV9	TRBJ2-1	TRBD2	CASSVGGGLQYEQFF	TGTGCCAGCAGCGTAGGTGGGGGACTACAATATGAGCAGTTCTTC
.	TRBV11-3	TRBJ1-1	.	CAIVRGNTEAFF	TGTGCCATCGTTCGAGGGAACACTGAAGCTTTCTTT
.	TRBV5-6	TRBJ1-1	.	CASSFGGTEAFF	TGTGCCAGCAGCTTTGGAGGTACTGAAGCTTTCTTT
.	TRBV12-5	TRBJ2-3	.	CASGSTGSSYTDTQYF	TGTGCTAGTGGTTCCACAGGGTCTTCCTACACAGATACGCAGTATTTT
.	TRBV27	TRBJ2-2	.	CASSQRGPNTGELFF	TGTGCCAGCAGTCAACGGGGCCCGAACACCGGGGAGCTGTTTTTT
once	TRBV19	TRBJ2-3	.	CASSMWLGDTQYF	TGTGCCAGTAGTATGTGGCTCGGGGATACGCAGTATTTT
.	TRBV5-7	TRBJ2-6	.	CASIVVLLQSRANVLTF	TGTGCCAGCATTGTAGTTCTTCTACAAAGTCGGGCCAACGTCCTGACTTTC
.	TRBV5-4	TRBJ2-3	TRBD2	CASSLMRGVADTQYF	TGTGCCAGCAGCTTGATGCGGGGGGTGGCAGATACGCAGTATTTT
.	TRBV7-8	TRBJ2-2	.	CASSLATNTGELFF	TGTGCCAGCAGCTTAGCGACAAACACCGGGGAGCTGTTTTTT
once	TRBV2	TRBJ2-4	.	CASSGRTLAKNIQYF	TGTGCCAGCAGTGGGCGAACCCTAGCCAAAAACATTCAGTACTTC
.	TRBV6-5	TRBJ2-5	.	CASQMGETQYF	TGTGCCAGCCAGATGGGGGAGACCCAGTACTTC
.	TRBV6-1	TRBJ1-1	.	CASTGRVPPEAFF	TGTGCCAGCACGGGACGGGTACCACCTGAAGCTTTCTTT
.	TRBV5-5	TRBJ1-3	.	CASSRRGDSGNTIYF	TGTGCCAGCAGCCGTCGAGGGGACTCTGGAAACACCATATATTTT
.	TRBV29-1	TRBJ2-5	TRBD1	CSVGQGTETQYF	TGCAGCGTTGGACAGGGGACGGAGACCCAGTACTTC
few	TRBV7-6	TRBJ2-2	TRBD1	CASSLEGGARVTGELFF	TGTGCCAGCAGCTTAGAAGGGGGCGCGCGGGTCACCGGGGAGCTGTTTTTT
once	TRBV7-2	TRBJ2-3	TRBD1	CASSKRTGPSTDTQYF	TGTGCCAGCAGCAAGAGGACAGGCCCTAGCACAGATACGCAGTATTTT
.	TRBV6-1	TRBJ1-6	.	CASSEAEGSPLHF	TGTGCCAGCAGTGAAGCGGAGGGCTCACCCCTCCACTTT
.	TRBV6-1	TRBJ1-1	TRBD1	CASIRGWDTEAFF	TGTGCCAGCATCAGGGGGTGGGACACTGAAGCTTTCTTT
.	TRBV7-3	TRBJ1-6	.	CASSFFYNSPLHF	TGTGCCAGCAGCTTTTTTTATAATTCACCCCTCCACTTT
.	TRBV28	TRBJ1-5	.	CASSPLGNSNQPQHF	TGTGCCAGCAGCCCCCTGGGGAATAGCAATCAGCCCCAGCATTTT
.	TRBV6-5	TRBJ1-1	.	CASSLQGPRTEAFF	TGTGCCAGCAGCCTGCAGGGCCCGAGGACTGAAGCTTTCTTT
once	TRBV19	TRBJ1-3	.	CASTYTGGGNTIYF	TGTGCCAGTACATATACCGGGGGGGGAAACACCATATATTTT
.	TRBV19	TRBJ1-5	.	CASSRRGEEQPQHF	TGTGCCAGTAGTAGACGGGGCGAGGAGCAGCCCCAGCATTTT
.	TRBV5-5	TRBJ2-7	.	CASSFDAREQYF	TGTGCCAGCAGCTTCGACGCGCGGGAGCAGTACTTC
.	TRBV7-9	TRBJ2-3	.	CASSLGGGFSTDTQYF	TGTGCCAGCAGCTTAGGTGGGGGGTTTAGCACAGATACGCAGTATTTT
.	TRBV2	TRBJ1-4	.	CASSGFVGIRPGFF	TGTGCCAGCAGTGGATTTGTCGGTATACGCCCTGGGTTTTTT
.	TRBV4-2	TRBJ2-3	.	CASSLDWGGQNQDTQYF	TGTGCCAGCAGCCTTGACTGGGGGGGGCAGAATCAGGATACGCAGTATTTT
once	TRBV27	TRBJ1-2	.	CASSMTPDYGYTF	TGTGCCAGCAGCATGACCCCGGACTATGGCTACACCTTC
.	TRBV28	TRBJ2-2	TRBD2	CASSFILGLSTGELFF	TGTGCCAGCAGTTTTATTCTGGGACTAAGCACCGGGGAGCTGTTTTTT